This TCR beta chain was identified in a study of T cell repertoires in cytomegalovirus infection (dated by TCRdb to about 2019). Background on the whole study: Peptide stimulations targeted recently identified HLA-C-restricted CMV epitopes, whose presentation resists viral immunomodulation, together with well-studied HLA-B-restricted epitopes. Because public TCR beta signatures pointed to carriage of CMV infection together with the matching HLA type, the HLA type of each donor mattered for the analysis.

The CDR3 goes from the cysteine to the phenylalanine over 15 residues. Just CDR3 DNA is preserved here, 45 bases in frame from base 1. V lost 8 bases and J lost 3 bases; the stretch between them is 17 bases long. Taken from the germline V gene, the CDR1 and CDR2 loops are MNHEY and SVGEGT. Sequenced using an Illumina HiSeq 1500. TCRdb redid the processing of the public reads, applying fastp at Q25 and MiXCR, and retained in-frame beta chains. Entries are consolidated by CDR3 protein sequence, retaining the most common genes and DNA. Across this sample there are 800,000 to 950,000 distinct CDR3 sequences, with about 33% seen only once. 9.5% to 15% of the sample belongs to the ten largest clones. Read against the paper, the sample's treatment or condition label means: in vitro stimulation with specific CMV peptide epitopes to enrich CMV-specific T cells. General study outcomes and caveats: The ex vivo response was dominated by HLA-C-restricted CMV-specific TCR beta clonotypes, which also provided the single most frequent clonotype in two of eight donors. Carriers of CMV infection plus the relevant HLA type were discriminated by the cumulative frequency of public TCR beta family members in the study cohort and in an independent roughly 370-donor cohort.

Comment on this clonotype: Its binding antigen is unknown. Base qualities are missing; no much larger clone stands one base away.

The sequence was collected from a human donor in good health (CMV status not recorded). Some clones in this sample may be carry-over from other donors' samples. The chain couples TRBV6-2 or TRBV6-3 to TRBJ2-1, and perhaps TRBD1 as D gene, on 6 matching bases. Sequenced here: cultured CD8+ T cells from PBMCs, sampled from culture after CMV antigen stimulation. The DNA sequence is as follows: TGTGCCAGCTGCCCCGGGACATCCGACTACAATGAGCAGTTCTTC. This encodes CASCPGTSDYNEQFF.